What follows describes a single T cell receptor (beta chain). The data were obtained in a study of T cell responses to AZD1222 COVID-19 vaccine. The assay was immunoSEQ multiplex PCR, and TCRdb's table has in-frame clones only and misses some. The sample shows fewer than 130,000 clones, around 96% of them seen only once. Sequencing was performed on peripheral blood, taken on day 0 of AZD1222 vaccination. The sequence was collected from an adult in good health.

As DNA, the CDR3 is TGTGCCAGCAGTCCCCAGGGACGCCACTACGAGCAGTACTTC. Its protein product is CASSPQGRHYEQYF. The chain is built from TRBV27 and TRBJ2-7; D may correspond to TRBD1 or TRBD2 (5 bases each). Germline assignment: CDR1 MNHEY and CDR2 SMNVEV (reference sequence). Trimming shortened V by 5 bases and J by 3 bases, and 14 bases separated the two germline ends. This CDR3 has 14 residues.